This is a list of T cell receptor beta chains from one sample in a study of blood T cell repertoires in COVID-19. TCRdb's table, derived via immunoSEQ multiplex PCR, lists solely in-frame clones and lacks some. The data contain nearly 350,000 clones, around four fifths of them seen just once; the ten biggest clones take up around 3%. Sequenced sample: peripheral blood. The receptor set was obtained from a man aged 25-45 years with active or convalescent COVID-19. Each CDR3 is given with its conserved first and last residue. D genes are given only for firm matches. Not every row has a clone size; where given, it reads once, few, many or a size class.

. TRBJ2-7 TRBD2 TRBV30 CAWSVAFNWGGMLEQYF TGTGCCTGGAGTGTCGCTTTTAACTGGGGGGGGATGCTCGAGCAGTACTTC
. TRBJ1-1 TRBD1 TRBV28 CAGRTGGNTEAFF TGTGCCGGCCGAACAGGGGGGAACACTGAAGCTTTCTTT
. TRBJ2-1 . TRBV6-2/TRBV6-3 CASSKLEKFASSYNEQFF TGTGCCAGCAGCAAGCTGGAAAAGTTCGCTAGCTCCTACAATGAGCAGTTCTTC
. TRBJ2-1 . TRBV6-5 CASRVHQGFNEQFF TGTGCCAGCAGAGTACATCAGGGGTTTAATGAGCAGTTCTTC
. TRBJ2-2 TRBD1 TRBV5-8 CASSYHPRDRGIGGAVF TGTGCCAGCAGCTACCACCCCCGGGACAGGGGTATTGGGGGAGCTGTTTTT
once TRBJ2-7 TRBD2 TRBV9 CASSPRISGGAEQYF TGTGCCAGCAGCCCGCGGATTAGCGGGGGGGCAGAGCAGTACTTC
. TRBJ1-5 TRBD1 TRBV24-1 CATSDPTGVSNQPQHF TGTGCCACCAGTGATCCTACAGGGGTGAGCAATCAGCCCCAGCATTTT
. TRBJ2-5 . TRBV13 CASSFVAEYQETQYF TGTGCCAGCAGCTTCGTAGCGGAGTATCAAGAGACCCAGTACTTC
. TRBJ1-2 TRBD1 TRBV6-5 CALRQGPSGYTF TGTGCCCTCAGACAGGGGCCGTCTGGCTACACCTTC
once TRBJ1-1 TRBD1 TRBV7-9 CASSGDHRGPNTEAFF TGTGCCAGCAGCGGGGATCACAGGGGACCGAACACTGAAGCTTTCTTT
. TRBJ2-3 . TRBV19 CASSGQRTDTQYF TGTGCCAGTAGCGGACAGAGAACAGATACGCAGTATTTT
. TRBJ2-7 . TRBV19 CASSQGVLDYEQYF TGTGCCAGTTCTCAAGGGGTTCTGGATTACGAGCAGTACTTC
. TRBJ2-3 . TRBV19 CASNPSREPHTQYF TGTGCCAGTAACCCGTCCCGGGAACCTCATACGCAGTATTTT
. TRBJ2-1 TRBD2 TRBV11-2 CASSLTAGNEQFF TGTGCCAGCAGCTTAACAGCGGGAAATGAGCAGTTCTTC
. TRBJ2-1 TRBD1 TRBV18 CASSPPQGGHYNEQFF TGTGCCAGCTCACCACCGCAAGGGGGCCACTACAATGAGCAGTTCTTC
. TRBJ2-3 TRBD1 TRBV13 CASSFGQDTDTQYF TGTGCCAGCAGCTTCGGACAGGACACAGATACGCAGTATTTT
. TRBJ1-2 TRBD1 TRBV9 CASSVGQGAGYGYTF TGTGCCAGCAGCGTTGGACAGGGGGCGGGCTATGGCTACACCTTC
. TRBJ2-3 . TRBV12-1 CARADGLAGETSTDTQYF TGTGCCAGGGCCGACGGACTAGCGGGAGAGACTAGCACAGATACGCAGTATTTT
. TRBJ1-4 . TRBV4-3 CASSQGGTVQEKLFF TGCGCCAGCAGCCAAGGAGGAACCGTCCAAGAAAAACTGTTTTTT
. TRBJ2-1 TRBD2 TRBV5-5 CASNPGLVGNEQFF TGTGCCAGCAATCCGGGACTAGTGGGCAATGAGCAGTTCTTC
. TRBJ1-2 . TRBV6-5 CASRPGVPYYGYTF TGTGCCAGCAGGCCAGGGGTTCCATACTATGGCTACACCTTC
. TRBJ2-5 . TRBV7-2 CASSPRGAETQYF TGTGCCAGCAGCCCCAGGGGTGCAGAGACCCAGTACTTC
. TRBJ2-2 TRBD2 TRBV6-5 CATGGTRVTGELFF TGTGCCACCGGTGGGACTAGAGTCACCGGGGAGCTGTTTTTT
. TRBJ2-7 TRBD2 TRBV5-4 CASSRLAGGPFYEQYF TGTGCCAGCAGCCGCCTAGCGGGAGGGCCGTTCTACGAGCAGTACTTC
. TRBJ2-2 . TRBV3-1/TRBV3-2 CASSQDWPGELFF TGTGCCAGCAGCCAAGATTGGCCCGGGGAGCTGTTTTTT
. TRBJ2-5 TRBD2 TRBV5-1 CASRTSGSQETQYF TGCGCCAGCCGGACTAGCGGGTCCCAAGAGACCCAGTACTTC
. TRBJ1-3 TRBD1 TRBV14 CASSQRTGRDTIYF TGTGCCAGCAGCCAGCGGACAGGGCGCGACACCATATATTTT